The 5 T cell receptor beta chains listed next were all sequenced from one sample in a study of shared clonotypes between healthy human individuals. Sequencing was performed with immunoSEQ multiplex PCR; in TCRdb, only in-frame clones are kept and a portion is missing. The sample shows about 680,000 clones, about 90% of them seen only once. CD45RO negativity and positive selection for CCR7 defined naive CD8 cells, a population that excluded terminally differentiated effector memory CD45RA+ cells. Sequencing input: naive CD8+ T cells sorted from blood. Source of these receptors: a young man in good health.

The CDR3 protein is CASSSTRGADYNEQFF. CDR3 DNA sequence: TGTGCCAGCTCGTCGACTAGGGGGGCCGACTACAATGAGCAGTTCTTC. The genes are TRBV18 and TRBJ2-1; either TRBD1 or TRBD2 may fit D (6 bases each). Germline CDR1 KGHSH, CDR2 LQKENI. There are 16 residues in the CDR3. Trimming removed 6 bases from V and 3 bases from J, with 18 bases in between.

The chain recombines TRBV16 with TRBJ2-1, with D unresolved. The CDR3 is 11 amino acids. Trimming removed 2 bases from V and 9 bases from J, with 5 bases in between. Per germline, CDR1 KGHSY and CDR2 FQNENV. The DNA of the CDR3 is TGTGCCAGCAGCCAACTCTTTGAGCAGTTCTTC. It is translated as CASSQLFEQFF.

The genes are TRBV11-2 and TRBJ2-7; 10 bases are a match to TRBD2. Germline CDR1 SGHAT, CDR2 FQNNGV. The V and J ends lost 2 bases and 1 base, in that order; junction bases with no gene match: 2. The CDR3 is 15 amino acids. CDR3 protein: CASSLTAGGSYEQYF. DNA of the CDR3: TGTGCCAGCAGCTTAACAGCGGGAGGGTCCTACGAGCAGTACTTC.

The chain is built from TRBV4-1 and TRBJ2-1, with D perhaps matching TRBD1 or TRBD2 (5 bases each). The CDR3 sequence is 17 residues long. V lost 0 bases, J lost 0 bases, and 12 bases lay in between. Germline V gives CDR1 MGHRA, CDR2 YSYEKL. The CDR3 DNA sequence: TGCGCCAGCAGCCAAGATGGATGGGGGAACTCCTACAATGAGCAGTTCTTC. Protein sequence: CASSQDGWGNSYNEQFF.

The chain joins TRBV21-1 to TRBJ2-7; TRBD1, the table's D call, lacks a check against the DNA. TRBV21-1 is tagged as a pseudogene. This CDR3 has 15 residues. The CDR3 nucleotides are TGTGCCAGCAGCAAAGGAGGGACATCGTCCTACGAGCAGTACTTC. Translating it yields CASSKGGTSSYEQYF.